The T cell receptor (beta chain) described here comes from a study of spatial heterogeneity in lung cancer. On the study more broadly: Unique TCR and UMI combinations averaged more than ten appearances each in raw reads. General study results and limits: Counts of expanded intratumoral alpha and beta TCRs tracked tumor mutation counts.

There are many counts of this clonotype. No antigen is known for it. Carried by each TCR cDNA molecule was a unique molecular identifier. TCRdb redid the calling of the 5' RACE reads with MiXCR, one entry per CDR3 protein. In the table there are 5,500 to 8,500 distinct CDR3 sequences, around 3.4% of which are singletons. As for time point: sample taken at primary tumor resection. The donor group consisted of roughly 70 patients who had untreated, early-stage non-small cell lung cancer. V lost 3 bases, J lost 8 bases, and 7 bases stayed unmatched. This CDR3 contains 13 residues. The germline CDR1 and CDR2 sequences are DFQATT and SNEGSKA (reference sequence).

Sequencing was performed on lung tumor tissue, taken at surgery. This chain joins TRBV20-1 and TRBJ1-3; 7 bases are a match to TRBD1. The sequence derives from a male donor with early-stage non-small cell lung cancer. CDR3 residues: CSASTGEADTIYF. As DNA, the CDR3 is TGCAGTGCTAGCACAGGGGAGGCGGACACCATATATTTT.